The next 27 T cell receptor beta chains were all read from a single sample in a study of T cell responses to AZD1222 COVID-19 vaccine. The assay was immunoSEQ multiplex PCR, and TCRdb's table has in-frame clones only and misses some. This table holds 45,000 to 70,000 clones, about 90% found once. Sequencing was performed on peripheral blood, taken on day 0 of AZD1222 vaccination. These receptor sequences come from an adult in good health.

In its sample, this clone was seen once. V usage is TRBV11-3 and J usage is TRBJ2-3; the D gene could be TRBD1 or TRBD2 (5 bases each). V was shortened by 3 bases and J by 4 bases, with 11 bases between the two germline ends. CDR3 length: 14 amino acids. Germline-derived CDR1 and CDR2 are SGHNT and YENEEA. CDR3 DNA sequence: TGTGCCAGCAGCTTCGGTCGGGGCGCAGATACGCAGTATTTT. The encoded protein is CASSFGRGADTQYF.

The chain couples TRBV19 to TRBJ1-5; D gene uncertain. Germline V gene lookup returns CDR1 LNHDA and CDR2 SQIVND (reference sequence). The CDR3 is 12 residues long. The germline V and J ends were trimmed by 7 bases and 8 bases, with 12 bases remaining between them. CDR3 in DNA: TGTGCCAGTAAGTTCGAACGTGAGCCCCAGCATTTT. This translates into CASKFEREPQHF.

The chain has TRBV3-1 (or the pseudogene TRBV3-2) and TRBJ1-4; perhaps TRBD1 as D (6 bases). V gave up 0 bases and J gave up 14 bases, with 13 bases separating them. Germline V gene lookup returns CDR1 LGHDT and CDR2 YNNKEL (reference sequence). This CDR3 contains 13 residues. CDR3 bases: TGTGCCAGCAGCCAAGATGGGGGGCGAGAGCTGTTTTTT. Amino acids: CASSQDGGRELFF.

V usage is TRBV9 and J usage is TRBJ1-2; D not resolved. This CDR3 is built from 14 residues. Trimming cost V 0 bases and J 4 bases, with 10 bases left between them. CDR1 is SGDLS, CDR2 YYNGEE, per germline. The CDR3 region has the DNA TGTGCCAGCAGCGTAGACGGGAAGCTCTATGGCTACACCTTC. Its translation: CASSVDGKLYGYTF.

The genes are TRBV19 and TRBJ1-1; D is ambiguous. CDR3 length equals 16 residues. With 2 bases removed from V and 3 bases from J, the gap between germline ends came to 16 bases. The germline CDR1 and CDR2 sequences are LNHDA and SQIVND (reference sequence). CDR3 in DNA: TGTGCCAGTAGTATATTGATAGGCAGCCCGCACACTGAAGCTTTCTTT. This encodes CASSILIGSPHTEAFF.

The chain carries TRBV7-9 and TRBJ1-1; unclear D gene. V was trimmed by 1 base and J by 1 base, leaving 7 bases between them. Germline-derived CDR1 and CDR2 are SEHNR and FQNEAQ (reference sequence). The CDR3 is 14 residues long. CDR3 amino acids: CASSLVGGNTEAFF. The CDR3 DNA sequence: TGTGCCAGCAGCTTAGTTGGCGGGAACACTGAAGCTTTCTTT.

V and J are TRBV6-5 and TRBJ2-1; D gene unclear. V was clipped by 7 bases and J by 3 bases, with 13 bases between them. The CDR3 sequence is 14 residues long. Germline V gives CDR1 MNHEY, CDR2 SVGAGI. The CDR3 reads CASITTPRYNEQFF. CDR3 nucleotide sequence: TGTGCCAGCATAACCACCCCCCGCTACAATGAGCAGTTCTTC.

This rearrangement joins TRBV6-2 or TRBV6-3 to TRBJ1-2, with D perhaps TRBD1 (5 bases). This CDR3 has 15 residues. Germline V lookup: CDR1 MNHEY, CDR2 SVGEGT. V lost 2 bases and J lost 4, with 14 bases in between. The CDR3 DNA sequence: TGTGCCAGCAGTTACGGTCCTTCAGGGAGCTATGGCTACACCTTC. Translated: CASSYGPSGSYGYTF.

The rearrangement joins TRBV5-4 to TRBJ2-5, with TRBD1 identical over 9 bases. J gave up 4 bases and V 2 bases, and 6 bases lay outside the gene matches. Germline loops: CDR1 SGHNT, CDR2 YYREEE (reference sequence). The CDR3 consists of 15 residues. The DNA for the CDR3 is TGTGCCAGCAGCTTTGGGACAGGGATCGGAGAGACCCAGTACTTC. Translation gives CASSFGTGIGETQYF.

The chain recombines TRBV7-6 with TRBJ2-5; D unclear. CDR3 length: 15 residues. CDR1 is SGHVS, CDR2 FNYEAQ, per germline. Trimming left V 1 base short and J 1 base short, with 10 bases between. The CDR3 spells CASSLGNRLQETQYF. Written as DNA, the CDR3 is TGTGCCAGCAGCTTAGGAAACAGACTCCAAGAGACCCAGTACTTC.

CDR3: CASSEQGEQPQHF. The CDR3, as DNA: TGTGCCAGCAGTGAACAGGGGGAACAGCCCCAGCATTTT. This chain joins TRBV6-1 and TRBJ1-5, with 7 positions matching TRBD1. V lost 2 bases and J lost 7; bases outside the gene matches: 2. Germline V gives CDR1 MNHNS, CDR2 SASEGT. This CDR3 has 13 amino acids.

The V gene is TRBV28, the J gene TRBJ2-4; D is perhaps TRBD1 (6 bases). Per the germline V gene, CDR1 is MDHEN and CDR2 is SYDVKM. Between the trimmed V and J ends, which lost 10 bases and 3 bases, there was a span of 25 bases. This CDR3 spans 17 amino acids. The CDR3 region has the DNA TGTGCCATCAGCCAAACACCGGACAGACTTATCAAAAACATTCAGTACTTC. As protein: CAISQTPDRLIKNIQYF.

This rearrangement joins TRBV5-6 to TRBJ1-2, with D unclear. V dropped 0 bases and J dropped 2 bases, with 5 bases sitting between them. The CDR3 extends over 13 amino acids. Germline CDR1 is SGHDT and CDR2 is YYEEEE. CDR3 nucleotides: TGTGCCAGCAGCTTGGGGGGAAACTATGGCTACACCTTC. Its translation: CASSLGGNYGYTF.

The chain recombines TRBV6-1 with TRBJ2-1; D remains ambiguous. The CDR3 is 15 amino acids. CDR1 is MNHNS and CDR2 is SASEGT in the germline V gene. With 2 bases removed from V and 3 bases from J, the gap between germline ends came to 11 bases. The CDR3 DNA reads as TGTGCCAGCAGTGAATTTGGCGGAAGCTACAATGAGCAGTTCTTC. This gives the protein CASSEFGGSYNEQFF.

The chain carries TRBV11-2 and TRBJ1-3, with D possibly being TRBD1 (6 bases). This CDR3 is 14 amino acids long. Germline assignment: CDR1 SGHAT and CDR2 FQNNGV. Trimming stripped 5 bases from V and 2 bases from J, with 10 bases between. The CDR3, as DNA: TGTGCCAGCAGCCCGACAGGAACTGGAAACACCATATATTTT. This translates into CASSPTGTGNTIYF.

V gene TRBV4-1 combines with J gene TRBJ1-5; D possibly corresponds to TRBD1 (5 bases). CDR3 length: 15 amino acids. Trimming pared 4 bases from V and 0 bases from J, leaving 10 bases between. Germline V gene sequence: CDR1 MGHRA, CDR2 YSYEKL. The CDR3 reads CASSRGLNSNQPQHF. Written as DNA, the CDR3 is TGCGCCAGCAGCCGGGGACTGAATAGCAATCAGCCCCAGCATTTT.

This chain uses TRBV2 with TRBJ2-7; D might be TRBD1 (6 bases). The length of the CDR3 is 12 residues. The V gene lost 6 bases and the J gene lost 1 base, with 7 bases spanning the gap. Germline assignment: CDR1 SNHLY and CDR2 FYNNEI. The CDR3 region is CASSGQSYEQYF. CDR3 DNA: TGTGCCAGCAGCGGACAGTCCTACGAGCAGTACTTC.

The rearrangement uses TRBV19 and TRBJ2-1; the match to TRBD2 covers 10 bases. The germline V gene has CDR1 LNHDA and CDR2 SQIVND (reference sequence). Unmatched junction bases numbered 4, after V lost 5 bases and J lost 0 bases. This CDR3 comprises 16 residues. The CDR3 nucleotides read TGTGCCAGTAGTTTCTTAGCGGGAGGCTCCTACAATGAGCAGTTCTTC. It is translated as CASSFLAGGSYNEQFF.

The chain combines TRBV28 with TRBJ2-5; D is uncertain. Per the germline V gene, CDR1 is MDHEN and CDR2 is SYDVKM. Between the trimmed V and J ends, which lost 7 bases and 3 bases, there was a span of 6 bases. This CDR3 has 11 amino acids. CDR3 in DNA: TGTGCCAGCACATATGAAGAGACCCAGTACTTC. Amino acid sequence: CASTYEETQYF. The full variable domain, in which reference TRBV28 and TRBJ2-5 provide the parts outside the CDR3, is DVKVTQSSRYLVKRTGEKVFLECVQDMDHENMFWYRQDPGLGLRLIYFSYDVKMKEKGDIPEGYSVSREKKERFSLILESASTNQTSMYLCASTYEETQYFGPGTRLLVL.

J is TRBJ2-3 and V is TRBV18, with no clear D. Germline loops: CDR1 KGHSH, CDR2 LQKENI. The V gene lost 6 bases and the J gene lost 0 bases, with 13 bases spanning the gap. This CDR3 region has 15 residues. CDR3 sequence: CASSLRQASTDTQYF. For the CDR3, the DNA is TGTGCCAGCTCCCTACGTCAGGCTAGCACAGATACGCAGTATTTT.

This sequence joins TRBV6-1 and TRBJ2-5, with D unresolved. In germline, CDR1 is MNHNS, CDR2 SASEGT. The CDR3 extends over 15 amino acids. V was clipped by 0 bases and J by 2 bases, with 10 bases between them. The CDR3 DNA reads TGTGCCAGCAGTGAAGCTGCGACCCTTCAAGAGACCCAGTACTTC. It is translated as CASSEAATLQETQYF.

This clone was detected once. The chain joins TRBV19 to TRBJ2-1, with 9 bases aligning to TRBD2. There are 15 residues in the CDR3. After removal of 2 bases from V and 6 bases from J, the junction contained 5 bases not matched to a gene. Looked up from germline, CDR1 is LNHDA and CDR2 is SQIVND (reference sequence). In nucleotides, the CDR3 is TGTGCCAGTAGTATATTAGCGGGAGCTGGCAATGAGCAGTTCTTC. It translates to CASSILAGAGNEQFF.

The chain's CDR3 is CASSQVRSGNPYEQYF. The CDR3 coding sequence is TGCGCCAGCAGCCAAGTAAGAAGCGGGAACCCCTACGAGCAGTACTTC. The chain joins TRBV4-3 to TRBJ2-7, with 7 bases fitting TRBD2. This CDR3 contains 16 residues. V lost 1 base, J lost 2 bases, and 8 bases stayed unmatched. Germline assignment: CDR1 LGHNA and CDR2 YSLEER.

The J gene is TRBJ1-1, the V gene TRBV15; unclear D gene. Germline CDR1 is LNHNV and CDR2 is YYDKDF (reference sequence). The CDR3 is made up of 13 amino acids. V lost 3 bases to trimming and J lost 1 base, with 6 bases between them. CDR3 in DNA: TGTGCCACCAGCAGGCGGGAGAACACTGAAGCTTTCTTT. The encoded protein is CATSRRENTEAFF.

This chain links TRBV24-1 with TRBJ1-3, with no clear D. The CDR3 consists of 11 residues. CDR1 and CDR2 from the germline V gene are KGHDR and SFDVKD. The V end was cut by 7 bases, the J end by 0 bases, with 0 bases between. The CDR3 DNA sequence: TGTGCCACCAGCTCTGGAAACACCATATATTTT. This translates into CATSSGNTIYF.

The chain employs TRBV7-6 and TRBJ2-5; D remains unclear. This CDR3 contains 15 residues. In germline, CDR1 is SGHVS, CDR2 FNYEAQ. V lost 4 bases and J lost 1, with 13 bases in between. DNA for the CDR3: TGTGCCAGCAGCTCGTACTCGAGCCCCCAAGAGACCCAGTACTTC. Amino acids: CASSSYSSPQETQYF. Full variable domain (missing parts from reference TRBV7-6 and TRBJ2-5): GAGVSQSPRYKVTKRGQDVALRCDPISGHVSLYWYRQALGQGPEFLTYFNYEAQQDKSGLPNDRFSAERPEGSISTLTIQRTEQRDSAMYRCASSSYSSPQETQYFGPGTRLLVL.

The chain couples TRBV14 to TRBJ1-1; no clear D. The CDR3 has 13 amino acids. V gave up 5 bases and J gave up 1 base, with 8 bases separating them. CDR1 SGHDN and CDR2 FVKESK come from the germline V gene. CDR3 sequence reads: CASSEQTNTEAFF. CDR3 in DNA: TGTGCCAGCAGCGAACAGACGAACACTGAAGCTTTCTTT.